The present entry profiles one T cell receptor beta chain with its context. Its antigen is unknown. Depths of 1 in 200,000 to 1 in 1 million T cells were the sequencing target. Sequenced by immunoSEQ multiplex PCR; TCRdb stores in-frame clones only, minus some. The sample carries about 29,000 clones, 65% to 90% recorded once. This entry belongs to a study of cytotoxic CD8 clonotypes in ibrutinib-treated CLL. Across the study: Partial responses numbered about 25 and complete responses 2; after a median around 68 months, roughly 15 stayed remitted and about 12 progressed. Collecting the response samples happened after a median 12 months of treatment, with a range of 6 to 36.

Study-level findings and limits: Clonality showed a rise at ibrutinib response that reversed toward baseline at progression.

The CDR3 extends over 14 amino acids. Germline CDR1 reads LGHNA; CDR2 reads YNFKEQ. V lost 1 base and J lost 3, with 9 bases in between. This clonotype was obtained from a human donor with chronic lymphocytic leukemia. The rearrangement links TRBV4-2 to TRBJ1-1; D is possibly TRBD1 (5 bases). This specimen consisted of PBMCs, obtained after 24 months of ibrutinib treatment. The CDR3 DNA reads TGTGCCAGCAGCCAAGGAGGGGAATACACTGAAGCTTTCTTT. Translated: CASSQGGEYTEAFF.